This passage covers 11 T cell receptor beta chains from one sample sequenced in a study of cytomegalovirus exposure and HLA in healthy donors. Use of 60 Vbeta and 13 Jbeta primers characterized the PCR. Assay: immunoSEQ multiplex PCR; the TCRdb copy retains only in-frame clones and omits some. Its table records 75,000 to 85,000 clones. Sequenced input: PBMCs. The receptors originated from a man aged 50 or older in good health and CMV-seronegative.

V and J are TRBV9 and TRBJ2-7; weak D call: TRBD2 (5 bases). The CDR3 loop spans 14 amino acids. Per the germline V gene, CDR1 is SGDLS and CDR2 is YYNGEE. Deletions cut 0 bases from V and 4 bases from J, with 11 bases between. In DNA, the CDR3 is TGTGCCAGCAGCGTAGCCGCCGGAGGATACGAGCAGTACTTC. Protein product: CASSVAAGGYEQYF.

This sequence joins TRBV28 and TRBJ1-4; the match to TRBD1 covers 12 bases. Germline assignment: CDR1 MDHEN and CDR2 SYDVKM. This CDR3 has 16 residues. Trimming removed 2 bases from V and 8 bases from J; junction bases left unmatched: 6. The CDR3 loop reads CASSLNPGQGAEKLFF. The CDR3, as DNA: TGTGCCAGCAGTTTAAACCCGGGACAGGGGGCAGAAAAACTGTTTTTT.

The chain uses TRBV19 and TRBJ1-2; 8 nucleotides line up with TRBD1. After removal of 5 bases from V and 5 bases from J, the junction contained 10 bases not matched to a gene. Germline V gene data show CDR1 as LNHDA and CDR2 as SQIVND (reference sequence). The CDR3 sequence is 15 residues long. CDR3 DNA sequence: TGTGCCAGTAGTCCCTGGACAGGGAGGCCTTATGGCTACACCTTC. It encodes CASSPWTGRPYGYTF.

The chain carries TRBV2 and TRBJ2-1; D remains ambiguous. V lost 9 bases and J lost 1, with 13 bases in between. The germline V gene has CDR1 SNHLY and CDR2 FYNNEI. There are 14 residues in the CDR3. CDR3 coding DNA: TGTGCCAGTAACCCGGGTTCATCCTACAATGAGCAGTTCTTC. Translation: CASNPGSSYNEQFF.

V gene TRBV2 combines with J gene TRBJ2-1, with TRBD2 matching over 7 bases. There are 13 residues in the CDR3. V was pared by 7 bases and J by 1 base, with 1 base of the junction left unmatched. CDR1 and CDR2 from the germline V gene are SNHLY and FYNNEI. The CDR3 region is CASKLASYNEQFF. The CDR3 nucleotides read TGTGCCAGCAAACTAGCGTCCTACAATGAGCAGTTCTTC.

The rearrangement uses TRBV6-1 and TRBJ2-7; 9 nucleotides line up with TRBD1. The CDR3 extends over 14 amino acids. Germline CDR1 is MNHNS and CDR2 is SASEGT. With V trimmed by 8 bases and J by 2 bases, 7 bases remained unmatched. In DNA form, the CDR3 reads TGTGCCAGCTACTCACAGGGGGCGGCCTACGAGCAGTACTTC. Its protein product is CASYSQGAAYEQYF.

V gene TRBV4-3 combines with J gene TRBJ2-7, with 10 bases matching TRBD2. The junction had 4 bases not matched to a gene; V was cut back by 4 bases and J by 1 base. CDR1 and CDR2 (germline): LGHNA, YSLEER. This CDR3 contains 15 residues. This CDR3 reads CASSRDSGGSYEQYF. CDR3 nucleotides: TGCGCCAGCAGCCGAGATAGCGGGGGGTCCTACGAGCAGTACTTC.

V is TRBV5-1 and J is TRBJ2-7, with D tentatively TRBD1 (8 bases). The germline gives CDR1 SGHRS, CDR2 YFSETQ. The V and J ends lost 4 bases and 2 bases respectively, with 13 bases between them. The CDR3 is 14 amino acids. Written as DNA, the CDR3 is TGCGCCAGCAGCCCACAGGGGGGGACCTACGAGCAGTACTTC. Translating gives CASSPQGGTYEQYF.

J is TRBJ2-1 and V is TRBV14, with 10 bases matching TRBD1. J lost 9 bases, V lost 3 bases, and 11 bases had no gene match. Germline CDR1 reads SGHDN; CDR2 reads FVKESK. This CDR3 is 16 amino acids long. CDR3 sequence: CASSQFTDRGGSEQFF. The CDR3 DNA sequence: TGTGCCAGCAGCCAGTTTACGGACAGGGGGGGATCTGAGCAGTTCTTC.

The chain carries TRBV27 and TRBJ1-6; D is perhaps TRBD1 (5 bases). The CDR3 has 16 residues. Trimming removed 6 bases at V and 11 bases at J, with 23 bases between. The germline V gene has CDR1 MNHEY and CDR2 SMNVEV (reference sequence). CDR3 residues: CASRVLSGGIAPPLHF. CDR3 DNA sequence: TGTGCCAGCAGGGTTCTCAGTGGGGGGATAGCCCCACCCCTCCACTTT.

The rearrangement uses TRBV19 and TRBJ2-5, with D possibly matching TRBD1 (5 bases). Germline V lookup: CDR1 LNHDA, CDR2 SQIVND (reference sequence). The V gene lost 6 bases and the J gene lost 5 bases, with 13 bases spanning the gap. The CDR3 is made up of 13 amino acids. The chain's CDR3 is CASSLSAGETQYF. In nucleotides, the CDR3 is TGTGCCAGTAGCCTCTCGGCAGGGGAGACCCAGTACTTC.